Below are 30 T cell receptor beta chains sequenced from a single sample in a study of cytomegalovirus exposure and HLA in healthy donors. The primer mix had 60 Vbeta and 13 Jbeta primers. The table came from immunoSEQ multiplex PCR; TCRdb's copy has only in-frame clones and leaves some out. The table has fewer than 95,000 clones, 55% to 70% seen once; the top ten hold about 22%. Sequenced material: PBMCs. The source is a woman aged 45 to 65 in good health and CMV-seropositive.

The chain carries TRBV5-1 and TRBJ2-1; 7 nucleotides agree with TRBD2. V shed 0 bases, J shed 9 bases, and the junction held 6 bases outside the gene matches. The CDR3 consists of 14 residues. The germline V gene has CDR1 SGHRS and CDR2 YFSETQ. CDR3 nucleotide sequence: TGCGCCAGCAGCTTGGGACTAGCTCAGGTTGAGCAGTTCTTC. Protein sequence: CASSLGLAQVEQFF. Full variable domain (rest looked up from reference TRBV5-1 and TRBJ2-1): KAGVTQTPRYLIKTRGQQVTLSCSPISGHRSVSWYQQTPGQGLQFLFEYFSETQRNKGNFPGRFSGRQFSNSRSEMNVSTLELGDSALYLCASSLGLAQVEQFFGPGTRLTVL.

This clone was counted between two and nine times. J is TRBJ2-2 and V is TRBV5-4; 11 nucleotides line up with TRBD1. Germline V lookup: CDR1 SGHNT, CDR2 YYREEE (reference sequence). V lost 2 bases, J lost 4 bases, and 7 bases stayed unmatched. There are 17 residues in the CDR3. Here the CDR3 reads CASSLGPGTGGTGELFF. The CDR3 coding sequence is TGTGCCAGCAGCTTAGGCCCCGGGACAGGGGGCACCGGGGAGCTGTTTTTT. The variable domain in full, completed from reference TRBV5-4 and TRBJ2-2, reads ETGVTQSPTHLIKTRGQQVTLRCSSQSGHNTVSWYQQALGQGPQFIFQYYREEENGRGNFPPRFSGLQFPNYSSELNVNALELDDSALYLCASSLGPGTGGTGELFFGEGSRLTVL.

To note about this clone: One junction end disagrees with the germline gene, perhaps due to a read error. The V and J genes are TRBV7-9 and TRBJ2-5; 8 nucleotides line up with TRBD1. CDR1 is SEHNR and CDR2 is FQNEAQ in the germline V gene (reference sequence). The CDR3 covers 17 residues. In nucleotides, the CDR3 is TGTTCCAGCAGCTCTCCTCCCAGGGGGCGCCGACAAGAGACCCAGTACTTC. Translated: CSSSSPPRGRRQETQYF.

In its sample, this clone was seen a few times. The V and J genes are TRBV7-9 and TRBJ1-4; 9 bases map to TRBD1. The CDR3 consists of 16 residues. Germline CDR1 and CDR2: SEHNR and FQNEAQ (reference sequence). V shed 5 bases, J shed 7 bases, and the junction held 11 bases outside the gene matches. CDR3 sequence: CASSHGTGMWGEKLFF. CDR3 coding DNA: TGTGCCAGCAGCCATGGGACAGGGATGTGGGGTGAAAAACTGTTTTTT.

The chain couples TRBV15 to TRBJ2-1; 7 nucleotides agree with TRBD1. CDR3 length: 16 residues. Germline CDR1 reads LNHNV; CDR2 reads YYDKDF (reference sequence). V shed 4 bases and J 4 bases; nucleotides not matched to a gene: 10. The CDR3 reads CATSTDRAESYNEQFF. CDR3 DNA: TGTGCCACCAGCACCGACAGGGCCGAAAGTTACAATGAGCAGTTCTTC.

V gene TRBV5-1 combines with J gene TRBJ2-7, with 11 bases matching TRBD2. CDR1 is SGHRS and CDR2 is YFSETQ in the germline V gene. V shed 0 bases and J 4 bases; nucleotides not matched to a gene: 3. This CDR3 has 15 residues. The CDR3 sequence: CASSLVLAGEYEQYF. In nucleotides, the CDR3 is TGCGCCAGCAGCTTGGTACTAGCGGGGGAGTACGAGCAGTACTTC.

This clone was seen just once. V and J are TRBV27 and TRBJ2-1; D gene ambiguous. With 4 bases removed from V and 0 bases from J, the gap between germline ends came to 13 bases. CDR1 is MNHEY, CDR2 SMNVEV, per germline (reference sequence). The length of the CDR3 is 16 residues. The CDR3 here is CASSSLTASSYNEQFF. CDR3 DNA: TGTGCCAGCAGTTCCCTGACTGCGAGCTCCTACAATGAGCAGTTCTTC.

V is TRBV5-1 and J is TRBJ1-2, with TRBD1 matching over 8 bases. This CDR3 comprises 14 residues. Germline trimming cut 4 bases from V and 8 bases from J; bases unmatched to any gene: 10. CDR1 and CDR2 (germline): SGHRS, YFSETQ. DNA for the CDR3: TGCGCCAGCAGCACCCAGGGGGCGAAGGGAGGCTACACCTTC. Protein sequence: CASSTQGAKGGYTF.

CDR3 sequence: CASSPADRVGYGYTF. The DNA for the CDR3 is TGTGCCAGCAGTCCCGCGGACAGGGTAGGGTATGGCTACACCTTC. The rearrangement links TRBV6-5 to TRBJ1-2; 8 bases are shared with TRBD1. The CDR3 contains 15 residues. The germline gives CDR1 MNHEY, CDR2 SVGAGI. The V gene end was trimmed by 5 bases and the J gene end by 5 bases; junction bases not matched to a gene: 10.

As regards this clone: Other DNA sequences in the sample encode the same CDR3. The gene calls are TRBV7-6 and TRBJ2-5, with 9 bases fitting TRBD1. Germline V CDR1 and CDR2: SGHVS, FNYEAQ. CDR3 length: 14 amino acids. V was clipped by 5 bases and J by 2 bases; unmatched bases: 3. CDR3 coding DNA: TGTGCCAGCAGCCGCGGACAGGGGCAAGAGACCCAGTACTTC. This translates into CASSRGQGQETQYF.

Comments on this clone: The identical CDR3 is also encoded by other nucleotide sequences in the sample. The chain employs TRBV7-8 and TRBJ1-1; possibly TRBD1 for D (5 bases). Germline V gene sequence: CDR1 SGHVS, CDR2 FQNEAQ. Trimming took off 0 bases at V and 8 bases at J, with 13 bases between the two ends. CDR3 length: 14 amino acids. The CDR3 DNA reads as TGTGCCAGCAGCTTAGCGATGGGACTCACCGAAGCTTTCTTT. It specifies CASSLAMGLTEAFF.

This clone was seen a single time. The sample carries other DNA sequences with the same CDR3. The chain links TRBV6-5 to TRBJ1-2, with D maybe TRBD1 (5 bases). V lost 0 bases, J lost 8 bases, and 10 bases lay in between. Germline V gene lookup returns CDR1 MNHEY and CDR2 SVGAGI. CDR3 length equals 13 residues. In nucleotides, the CDR3 is TGTGCCAGCAGTTACTCGGGGGGTGGGGGCTACACCTTC. Translation: CASSYSGGGGYTF.

J is TRBJ2-5 and V is TRBV13; 8 bases align to TRBD1. V was clipped by 3 bases and J by 3 bases; unmatched bases: 3. The CDR3 runs 14 residues. Per germline, CDR1 PRHDT and CDR2 FYEKMQ (reference sequence). The CDR3 DNA reads as TGTGCCAGCAGCTTCTCGACAGGGGAAGAGACCCAGTACTTC. Its translation is CASSFSTGEETQYF. Supplemented by reference TRBV13 and TRBJ2-5, the full variable domain reads AAGVIQSPRHLIKEKRETATLKCYPIPRHDTVYWYQQGPGQDPQFLISFYEKMQSDKGSIPDRFSAQQFSDYHSELNMSSLELGDSALYFCASSFSTGEETQYFGPGTRLLVL.

This clone was seen a single time. The chain recombines TRBV28 with TRBJ2-7; possible D gene TRBD2, 5 bases. Per the germline V gene, CDR1 is MDHEN and CDR2 is SYDVKM. V lost 5 bases and J 3 bases, leaving 11 bases between the germline ends. The CDR3 contains 13 residues. The CDR3 nucleotides are TGTGCCAGCAGTCCGCCCCGGGGCTACGAGCAGTACTTC. Protein: CASSPPRGYEQYF.

This clone was observed a handful of times. The CDR3 loop is CASSQRSGITGDEQYF. CDR3 nucleotide sequence: TGTGCCAGCAGCCAACGATCGGGTATTACAGGGGACGAGCAGTACTTC. The chain couples TRBV4-2 to TRBJ2-7, with TRBD1 matching 7 bases. The CDR3 loop spans 16 amino acids. Germline V gene sequence: CDR1 LGHNA, CDR2 YNFKEQ. With V trimmed by 2 bases and J by 5 bases, 12 bases remained unmatched.

The chain joins TRBV28 to TRBJ2-7, with TRBD2 matching 12 bases. The CDR3 is made up of 15 amino acids. CDR1 and CDR2 (germline): MDHEN, SYDVKM. With 6 bases clipped from V and 3 bases from J, the junction kept 6 bases outside the gene matches. CDR3 coding DNA: TGTGCCAGCAGACCTAGCGGGGGGGCCCTCTACGAGCAGTACTTC. Its translation: CASRPSGGALYEQYF.

This clone was counted once. The V and J genes are TRBV6-5 and TRBJ1-6; D is unresolved. Germline-derived CDR1 and CDR2 are MNHEY and SVGAGI. The CDR3 has 16 amino acids. The germline V and J ends were trimmed by 0 bases and 8 bases, with 14 bases remaining between them. DNA for the CDR3: TGTGCCAGCAGTTACTCGACTTTTACGAGCGATTCACCCCTCCACTTT. It translates to CASSYSTFTSDSPLHF.

CDR3 sequence reads: CASSLVTGLDIQYF. The CDR3 DNA is TGTGCCAGCAGCTTAGTAACAGGTCTAGACATTCAGTACTTC. V gene TRBV7-2 combines with J gene TRBJ2-4; possible D gene TRBD1, 5 bases. The CDR3 has 14 residues. Per the germline V gene, CDR1 is SGHTA and CDR2 is FQGNSA. V shed 1 base and J shed 8 bases, with 12 bases lying between them.

This clone was counted a few times. The junction and the germline gene differ at one end; a read error may be behind it. In DNA form, the CDR3 reads TGTTCCAGCAGCTTAGGCGCCACTGAAGCTTTCTTT. It translates to CSSSLGATEAFF. The genes are TRBV7-9 and TRBJ1-1; D ambiguous. Germline assignment: CDR1 SEHNR and CDR2 FQNEAQ (reference sequence). The CDR3 has 12 residues.

The V call is TRBV10-1, the J call TRBJ1-1; D possibly corresponds to TRBD1 (5 bases). V lost 5 bases to trimming and J lost 1 base, with 8 bases between them. Germline V gene data show CDR1 as WNHNN and CDR2 as SYGVQD (reference sequence). The CDR3 sequence is 13 residues long. This chain's CDR3 is CASSRTGNTEAFF. As DNA, the CDR3 is TGCGCCAGCAGTAGAACAGGGAACACTGAAGCTTTCTTT.

The gene calls are TRBV18 and TRBJ2-3; D unclear. V was shortened by 6 bases and J by 5 bases, with 15 bases between the two germline ends. This CDR3 is built from 14 residues. CDR1 and CDR2 (germline): KGHSH, LQKENI. In DNA, the CDR3 is TGTGCCAGCTCCAGGTTAGGTCGGATAGATACGCAGTATTTT. This encodes CASSRLGRIDTQYF.

This clone was detected once. DNA for the CDR3: TGTGCCAGCAGCCCGACAGATAATGAAAAACTGTTTTTT. Amino acids: CASSPTDNEKLFF. V gene TRBV7-2 combines with J gene TRBJ1-4, with D tentatively TRBD1 (5 bases). Per germline, CDR1 SGHTA and CDR2 FQGNSA. The V and J ends lost 5 bases and 4 bases respectively, with 8 bases between them. CDR3 length: 13 amino acids.

The rearrangement uses TRBV4-1 and TRBJ2-1, with 7 bases that match TRBD1. The germline CDR1 and CDR2 sequences are MGHRA and YSYEKL. The CDR3 spans 18 residues. Trimming removed 0 bases from V and 4 bases from J; junction bases left unmatched: 12. The CDR3 loop reads CASSQEPPDRALYNEQFF. CDR3 DNA: TGCGCCAGCAGCCAAGAGCCCCCCGACAGGGCGCTATACAATGAGCAGTTCTTC.

V usage is TRBV5-4 and J usage is TRBJ1-4; a weak D match, TRBD1 (6 bases). CDR3 length equals 15 residues. V was cut by 1 base and J by 7 bases, with 14 bases left in between. Looked up from germline, CDR1 is SGHNT and CDR2 is YYREEE (reference sequence). The CDR3 spells CASSLSGGLAEKLFF. The CDR3 bases are TGTGCCAGCAGCTTGAGTGGGGGCTTGGCTGAAAAACTGTTTTTT.

The chain employs TRBV9 and TRBJ2-5; the match to TRBD1 covers 8 bases. This CDR3 has 14 amino acids. Germline V gene lookup returns CDR1 SGDLS and CDR2 YYNGEE. The V segment lost 3 bases and the J segment 4 bases; nucleotides outside the gene matches: 5. CDR3 DNA sequence: TGTGCCAGCAGCGCGGCGGACAGGGCAGAGACCCAGTACTTC. Its protein is CASSAADRAETQYF.

The chain combines TRBV5-1 with TRBJ2-2; possibly TRBD1 for D (5 bases). CDR3 length: 13 residues. The germline V gene encodes CDR1 SGHRS and CDR2 YFSETQ. Trimming removed 4 bases from V and 4 bases from J, with 8 bases in between. CDR3 DNA: TGCGCCAGCAGCCAGGGTAGCACCGGGGAGCTGTTTTTT. This gives the protein CASSQGSTGELFF.

This clone has just one count. J is TRBJ1-6 and V is TRBV28; D not certain. Germline V gives CDR1 MDHEN, CDR2 SYDVKM. The CDR3 is 16 amino acids. V lost 1 base to trimming and J lost 5 bases, with 12 bases between them. This chain's CDR3 is CASSLFTRRNNSPLHF. For the CDR3, the DNA is TGTGCCAGCAGTTTATTTACTCGGCGGAATAATTCACCCCTCCACTTT.

This chain uses TRBV4-2 with TRBJ2-5; 7 bases are a match to TRBD2. Losses at the gene ends were 2 bases for V and 6 bases for J; bases not matched to a gene: 12. CDR1 LGHNA and CDR2 YNFKEQ come from the germline V gene. This CDR3 has 16 amino acids. DNA of the CDR3: TGTGCCAGCAGCCAAATTGAGACTAGCCAAAAACAGACCCAGTACTTC. This gives the protein CASSQIETSQKQTQYF.

V is TRBV5-6 and J is TRBJ2-7; 11 bases are shared with TRBD1. The junction had 7 bases not matched to a gene; V was cut back by 4 bases and J by 1 base. Germline values: CDR1 SGHDT, CDR2 YYEEEE. The CDR3 extends over 16 amino acids. The CDR3 sequence: CASSVLGTGGSYEQYF. In DNA, the CDR3 is TGTGCCAGCAGCGTGCTTGGGACAGGGGGATCCTACGAGCAGTACTTC. The variable domain in full, with the rest retrieved from reference TRBV5-6 and TRBJ2-7, is DAGVTQSPTHLIKTRGQQVTLRCSPKSGHDTVSWYQQALGQGPQFIFQYYEEEERQRGNFPDRFSGHQFPNYSSELNVNALLLGDSALYLCASSVLGTGGSYEQYFGPGTRLTVT.

The V and J genes are TRBV29-1 and TRBJ1-1; 8 nucleotides line up with TRBD1. The CDR3 has 15 amino acids. Germline CDR1 and CDR2: SQVTM and ANQGSEA. Losses at the gene ends were 6 bases for V and 1 base for J; bases not matched to a gene: 10. The CDR3 region is CSVSGLGTGNTEAFF. DNA of the CDR3: TGCAGCGTCTCTGGCCTAGGGACAGGGAACACTGAAGCTTTCTTT.